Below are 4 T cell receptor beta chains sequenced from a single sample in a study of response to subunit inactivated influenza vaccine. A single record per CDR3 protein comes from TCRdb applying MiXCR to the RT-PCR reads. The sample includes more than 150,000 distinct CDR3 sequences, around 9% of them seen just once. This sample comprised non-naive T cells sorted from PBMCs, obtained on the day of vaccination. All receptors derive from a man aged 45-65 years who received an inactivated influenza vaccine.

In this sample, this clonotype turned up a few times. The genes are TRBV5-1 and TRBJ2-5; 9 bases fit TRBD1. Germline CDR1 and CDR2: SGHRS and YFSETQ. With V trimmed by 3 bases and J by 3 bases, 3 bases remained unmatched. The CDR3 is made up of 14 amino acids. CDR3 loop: CASSWGTGKETQYF. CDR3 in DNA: TGCGCCAGCAGCTGGGGGACAGGGAAAGAGACCCAGTACTTC.

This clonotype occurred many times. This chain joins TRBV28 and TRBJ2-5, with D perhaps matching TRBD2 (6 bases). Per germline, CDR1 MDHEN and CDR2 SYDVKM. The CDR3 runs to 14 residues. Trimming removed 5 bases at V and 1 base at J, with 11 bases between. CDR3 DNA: TGTGCCAGCAGTACACGGGACTTCCAAGAGACCCAGTACTTC. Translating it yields CASSTRDFQETQYF.

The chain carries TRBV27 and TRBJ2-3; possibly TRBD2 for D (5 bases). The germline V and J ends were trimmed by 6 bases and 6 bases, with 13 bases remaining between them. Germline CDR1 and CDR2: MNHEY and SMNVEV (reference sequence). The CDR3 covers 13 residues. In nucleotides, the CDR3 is TGTGCCAGCAGCGCCCGGGGTTGGGATACGCAGTATTTT. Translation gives CASSARGWDTQYF.

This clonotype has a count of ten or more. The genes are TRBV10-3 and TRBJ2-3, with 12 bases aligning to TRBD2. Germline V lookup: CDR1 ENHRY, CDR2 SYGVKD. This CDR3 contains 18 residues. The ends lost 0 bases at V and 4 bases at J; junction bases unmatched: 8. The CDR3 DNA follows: TGTGCCATCAGTGAGTCAAAGACTAGCGGGAGTTTCGCAGATACGCAGTATTTT. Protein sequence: CAISESKTSGSFADTQYF.